The rows below give T cell receptor beta chains drawn from one sample of a study of T-cell memory formation after mild COVID-19. TCRdb re-called the 5' RACE reads through MiXCR, storing one row per CDR3 protein. The sample comprises 550,000 to 600,000 distinct CDR3 sequences, roughly 17% of which are singletons, and around 7.8% rests with the top ten. Sequenced material: PBMCs or a T cell subset sorted from them (not recorded which). These receptors came from an adult woman who had mild COVID-19 (a few samples of this study predate the infection). Cell type and time point are not known. Each CDR3 is given with its conserved first and last residue. A D gene is named only where the DNA matches it firmly. Not all rows give a size; the values are once, few, many and, for expanded clones, a class.

D: -
size: -
V: TRBV30
length: 16
J: TRBJ2-7
CDR3: CAWSRLAWGTNYEQYF
DNA: TGTGCCTGGAGTCGCTTGGCGTGGGGGACAAATTACGAGCAGTACTTC

D: -
size: few
V: TRBV12-3/TRBV12-4
length: 12
J: TRBJ1-2
CDR3: CASSLGSAGYTF
DNA: TGTGCCAGCAGTTTGGGGTCCGCTGGCTACACCTTC

D: -
size: -
V: TRBV11-2
length: 16
J: TRBJ1-3
CDR3: CASSLHTGTLGNTIYF
DNA: TGTGCCAGCAGCCTTCACACCGGGACTCTGGGGAACACCATATATTTT

D: TRBD2
size: -
V: TRBV20-1
length: 14
J: TRBJ2-3
CDR3: CSAEREWVPDTQYF
DNA: TGCAGTGCCGAGCGGGAGTGGGTGCCAGATACGCAGTATTTT

D: TRBD1
size: -
V: TRBV27
length: 14
J: TRBJ2-5
CDR3: CASSVNRGPETQYF
DNA: TGTGCCAGCAGTGTTAACAGGGGGCCGGAGACCCAGTACTTC

D: -
size: -
V: TRBV20-1
length: 15
J: TRBJ2-5
CDR3: CSARDRRAQEETQYF
DNA: TGCAGTGCTAGAGATCGGCGGGCCCAGGAAGAGACCCAGTACTTC

D: -
size: few
V: TRBV12-3/TRBV12-4
length: 13
J: TRBJ1-5
CDR3: CASRGTSNQPQHF
DNA: TGTGCCAGCAGAGGGACCTCCAATCAGCCCCAGCATTTT

D: -
size: -
V: TRBV12-1
length: 12
J: TRBJ2-7
CDR3: CASGEGLYEQYF
DNA: TGTGCCAGCGGGGAGGGGCTGTACGAGCAGTACTTC

D: -
size: few
V: TRBV6-4
length: 13
J: TRBJ2-1
CDR3: CASSETSSNEQFF
DNA: TGTGCCAGCAGTGAGACCAGTAGCAATGAGCAGTTCTTC

D: -
size: -
V: TRBV7-8
length: 21
J: TRBJ2-5
CDR3: CASTPAQYPWGRGSQGETQYF
DNA: TGTGCCAGCACTCCCGCTCAGTACCCCTGGGGGCGGGGCAGCCAGGGAGAGACCCAGTACTTC

D: -
size: many
V: TRBV12-3/TRBV12-4
length: 10
J: TRBJ2-5
CDR3: CASSYETQYF
DNA: TGTGCCAGCAGTTACGAGACCCAGTACTTC